This TCR beta chain was observed in a study of Ad26.COV2.S vaccination and SARS-CoV-2 variants. About the study: The Ad26.COV2.S arm of the COV1001 trial was where the donor was placed. Recipients of Ad26.COV2.S got it intramuscularly, once or twice 56 days apart.

V dropped 4 bases and J dropped 9 bases, with 7 bases sitting between them. This CDR3 has 11 residues. The germline CDR1 and CDR2 sequences are MDHEN and SYDVKM. Sequenced by immunoSEQ multiplex PCR; TCRdb stores in-frame clones only, minus some. Of 400,000 to 500,000 clones listed, roughly 88% are singletons. This clone was seen a few times. The antigen is not known. Findings and caveats of the study: Vaccine recipients and placebo recipients showed similar non-spike TCR breadth. Individuals receiving vaccine had higher spike-specific TCR breadth than placebo recipients did.

Treatment of the sample: around 19 received Ad26.COV2.S at low or high dose, single or two shots; about 5 received placebo; per-sample allocation not given. Following the first vaccine or placebo injection, samples were taken on day 63. This clonotype was sampled from a person aged 18-60 years who received the Ad26.COV2.S COVID-19 vaccine or a placebo. Sequenced here: peripheral blood, sampled in a trial of Ad26.COV2.S vaccine versus placebo. The genes are TRBV28 and TRBJ2-1; D is unclear. In nucleotides, the CDR3 is TGTGCCAGCAGTTACGCCTCTGAGCAGTTCTTC. Translated: CASSYASEQFF.